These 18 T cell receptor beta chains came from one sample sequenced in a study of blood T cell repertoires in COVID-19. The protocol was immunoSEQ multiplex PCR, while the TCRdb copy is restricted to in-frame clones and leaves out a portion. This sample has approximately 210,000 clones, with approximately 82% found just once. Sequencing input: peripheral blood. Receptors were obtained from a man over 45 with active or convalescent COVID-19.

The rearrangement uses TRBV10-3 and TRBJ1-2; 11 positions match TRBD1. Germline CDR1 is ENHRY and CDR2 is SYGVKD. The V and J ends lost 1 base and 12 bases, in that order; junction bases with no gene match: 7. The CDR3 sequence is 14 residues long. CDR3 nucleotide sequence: TGTGCCATCAGTGAGTTCGGGACAGGGGGGTCAGACACCTTC. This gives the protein CAISEFGTGGSDTF.

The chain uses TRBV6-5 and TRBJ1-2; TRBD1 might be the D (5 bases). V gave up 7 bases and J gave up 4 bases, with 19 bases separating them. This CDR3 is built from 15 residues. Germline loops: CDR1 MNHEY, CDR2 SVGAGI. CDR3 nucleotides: TGTGCCAGCACTCACGGGGACTTGTCGAGCTATGGCTACACCTTC. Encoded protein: CASTHGDLSSYGYTF.

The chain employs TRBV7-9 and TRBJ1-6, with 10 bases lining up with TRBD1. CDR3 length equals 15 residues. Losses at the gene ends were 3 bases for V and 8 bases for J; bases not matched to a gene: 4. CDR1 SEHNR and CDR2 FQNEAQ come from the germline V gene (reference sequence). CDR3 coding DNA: TGTGCCAGCAGCTTGACAGGGGGCTTGTATTCACCCCTCCACTTT. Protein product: CASSLTGGLYSPLHF.

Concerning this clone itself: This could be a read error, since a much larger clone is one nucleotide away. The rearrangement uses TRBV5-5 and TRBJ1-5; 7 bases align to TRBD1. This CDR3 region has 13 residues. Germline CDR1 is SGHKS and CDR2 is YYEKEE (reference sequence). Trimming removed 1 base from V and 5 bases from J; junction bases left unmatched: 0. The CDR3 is CASSLTGDQPQHF. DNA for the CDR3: TGTGCCAGCAGCTTGACAGGGGATCAGCCCCAGCATTTT.

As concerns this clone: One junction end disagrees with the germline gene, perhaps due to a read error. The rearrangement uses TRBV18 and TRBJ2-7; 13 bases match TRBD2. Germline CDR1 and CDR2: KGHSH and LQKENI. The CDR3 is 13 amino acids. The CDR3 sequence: CASSPGTSGAPHF. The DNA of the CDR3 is TGTGCCAGCTCCCCCGGGACTAGCGGGGCCCCACACTTC.

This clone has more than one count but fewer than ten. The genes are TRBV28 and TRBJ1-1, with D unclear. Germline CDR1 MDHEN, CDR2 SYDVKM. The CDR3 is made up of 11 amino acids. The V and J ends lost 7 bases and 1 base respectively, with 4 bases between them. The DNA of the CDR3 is TGTGCCAGCATATCGAACACTGAAGCTTTCTTT. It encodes CASISNTEAFF.

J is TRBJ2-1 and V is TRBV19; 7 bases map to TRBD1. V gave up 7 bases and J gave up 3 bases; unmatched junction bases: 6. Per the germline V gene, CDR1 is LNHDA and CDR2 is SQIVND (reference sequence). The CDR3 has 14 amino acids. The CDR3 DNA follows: TGTGCCAGTACCAACAGGGGTCACTACAATGAGCAGTTCTTC. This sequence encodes CASTNRGHYNEQFF.

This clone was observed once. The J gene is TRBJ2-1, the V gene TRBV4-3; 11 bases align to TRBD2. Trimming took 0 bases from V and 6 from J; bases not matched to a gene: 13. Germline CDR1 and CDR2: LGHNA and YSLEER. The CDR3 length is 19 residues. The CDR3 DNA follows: TGCGCCAGCAGCCAAGATGTGCCTAGCGGGGGGCAGGTGTTCAATGAGCAGTTCTTC. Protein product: CASSQDVPSGGQVFNEQFF.

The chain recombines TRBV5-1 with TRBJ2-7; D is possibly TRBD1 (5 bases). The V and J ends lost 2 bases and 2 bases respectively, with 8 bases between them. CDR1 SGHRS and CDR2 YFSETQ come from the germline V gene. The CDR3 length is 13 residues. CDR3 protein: CASSLQAAYEQYF. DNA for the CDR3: TGCGCCAGCAGCTTACAGGCCGCCTACGAGCAGTACTTC.

Here the CDR3 DNA reads TGTGCCAGCAGGGCTGCCGGGGTGGGAGCTGGCTATGGCTACACCTTC. It yields the protein CASRAAGVGAGYGYTF. This chain connects TRBV9 to TRBJ1-2; D uncertain. Germline lookup yields CDR1 SGDLS and CDR2 YYNGEE. Trimming shortened V by 5 bases and J by 4 bases, and 21 bases separated the two germline ends. The CDR3 is 16 residues long.

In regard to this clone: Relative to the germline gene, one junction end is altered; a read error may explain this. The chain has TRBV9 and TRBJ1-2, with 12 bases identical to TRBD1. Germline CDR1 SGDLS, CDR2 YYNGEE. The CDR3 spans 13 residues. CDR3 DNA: TGTGCCAGCAGCGTAGAAGGGACAGGGGGCGTCTCCTTC. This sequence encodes CASSVEGTGGVSF.

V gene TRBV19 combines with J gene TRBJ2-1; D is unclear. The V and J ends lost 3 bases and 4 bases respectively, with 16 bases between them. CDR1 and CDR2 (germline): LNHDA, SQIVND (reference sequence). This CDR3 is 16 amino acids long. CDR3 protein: CASSIPARRYYNEQFF. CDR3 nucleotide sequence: TGTGCCAGTAGTATCCCGGCTAGACGGTATTACAATGAGCAGTTCTTC.

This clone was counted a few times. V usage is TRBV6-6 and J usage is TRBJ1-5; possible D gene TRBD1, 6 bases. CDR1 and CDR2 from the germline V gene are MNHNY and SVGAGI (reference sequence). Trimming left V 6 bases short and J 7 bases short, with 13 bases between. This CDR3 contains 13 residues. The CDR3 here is CASSQTGSQPQHF. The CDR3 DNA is TGTGCCAGCAGCCAAACAGGGTCCCAGCCCCAGCATTTT.

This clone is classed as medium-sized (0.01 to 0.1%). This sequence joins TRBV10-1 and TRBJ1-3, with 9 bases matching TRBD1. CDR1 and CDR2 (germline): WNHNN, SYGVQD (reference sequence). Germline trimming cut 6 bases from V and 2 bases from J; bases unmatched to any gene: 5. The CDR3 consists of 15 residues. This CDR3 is CASSDRTGAGNTIYF. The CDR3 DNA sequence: TGCGCCAGCAGCGACAGGACAGGGGCTGGAAACACCATATATTTT.

The CDR3 DNA reads TGTGCCAGCAGTCGCTCAGGACAGGGGGCGGGTGGCTACACCTTC. It codes for CASSRSGQGAGGYTF. The chain recombines TRBV6-5 with TRBJ1-2; TRBD1 matches at 11 bases. Germline CDR1 MNHEY, CDR2 SVGAGI. V dropped 5 bases and J dropped 7; count of bases not matched to a gene: 9. The CDR3 loop spans 15 amino acids.

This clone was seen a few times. For the CDR3, the DNA is TGTGCCAGCAGCCTAGGCCTTTACAATGAGCAGTTCTTC. Translating gives CASSLGLYNEQFF. The rearrangement links TRBV6-5 to TRBJ2-1; D ambiguous. The CDR3 spans 13 residues. Germline V gives CDR1 MNHEY, CDR2 SVGAGI. Trimming left V 6 bases short and J 4 bases short, with 10 bases between.

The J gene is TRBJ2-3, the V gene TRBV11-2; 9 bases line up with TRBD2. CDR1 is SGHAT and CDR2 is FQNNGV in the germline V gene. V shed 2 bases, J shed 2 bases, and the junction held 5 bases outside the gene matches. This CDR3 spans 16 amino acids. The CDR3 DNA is TGTGCCAGCAGCTTAAGGCTAGCGGGGCTCACAGATACGCAGTATTTT. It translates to CASSLRLAGLTDTQYF.

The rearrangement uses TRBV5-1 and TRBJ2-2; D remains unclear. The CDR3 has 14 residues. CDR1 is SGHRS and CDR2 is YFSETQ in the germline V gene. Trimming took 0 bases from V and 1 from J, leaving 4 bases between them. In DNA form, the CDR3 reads TGCGCCAGCAGCTTGGACAGGAACACCGGGGAGCTGTTTTTT. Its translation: CASSLDRNTGELFF.